The 8 T cell receptor beta chains below all came from one sample that was sequenced in a study of shared clonotypes between healthy human individuals. Sequencing was performed with immunoSEQ multiplex PCR; in TCRdb, only in-frame clones are kept and a portion is missing. The repertoire holds more than 1,200,000 clones, with approximately 98.5% as singletons. Sequenced material: naive CD4+ T cells sorted from blood. Described subset: CD45RA+ positively selected. All receptors come from a man aged 25 to 40 in good health.

The gene calls are TRBV7-2 and TRBJ1-4, with 7 nucleotides matching TRBD1. The V segment lost 2 bases and the J segment 6 bases; nucleotides outside the gene matches: 9. CDR3 length: 16 residues. CDR1 is SGHTA and CDR2 is FQGNSA in the germline V gene. The CDR3 DNA is TGTGCCAGCAGCTTATCCGGGGGGACAGTATATGAAAAACTGTTTTTT. This encodes CASSLSGGTVYEKLFF.

The chain recombines TRBV2 with TRBJ2-1, with D maybe TRBD1 (5 bases). V was shortened by 9 bases and J by 0 bases, with 15 bases between the two germline ends. The CDR3 is 15 amino acids. Germline assignment: CDR1 SNHLY and CDR2 FYNNEI. The CDR3 here is CASYTGFSSYNEQFF. CDR3 DNA: TGTGCCAGTTATACAGGTTTCAGCTCCTACAATGAGCAGTTCTTC. Full variable domain (remainder filled in from reference TRBV2 and TRBJ2-1): EPEVTQTPSHQVTQMGQEVILRCVPISNHLYFYWYRQILGQKVEFLVSFYNNEISEKSEIFDDQFSVERPDGSNFTLKIRSTKLEDSAMYFCASYTGFSSYNEQFFGPGTRLTVL.

In its sample, this clone was seen once. Relative to the germline gene, one junction end is altered; a read error may explain this. The chain carries TRBV11-2 and TRBJ2-1; the match to TRBD1 covers 12 bases. In germline, CDR1 is SGHAT, CDR2 FQNNGV. The CDR3 is 16 residues long. CDR3 in amino acids: CASSLPGTGGYHEQFF. The CDR3 DNA reads TGTGCCAGCAGCTTACCTGGGACAGGGGGCTACCATGAGCAGTTCTTC. Variable domain in full (rest from reference TRBV11-2 and TRBJ2-1): EAGVAQSPRYKIIEKRQSVAFWCNPISGHATLYWYQQILGQGPKLLIQFQNNGVVDDSQLPKDRFSAERLKGVDSTLKIQPAKLEDSAVYLCASSLPGTGGYHEQFFGPGTRLTVL.

The chain links TRBV5-4 to TRBJ2-5; 8 nucleotides align to TRBD2. The CDR3 has 16 residues. V shed 2 bases and J 4 bases; nucleotides not matched to a gene: 10. Looked up from germline, CDR1 is SGHNT and CDR2 is YYREEE (reference sequence). The CDR3 DNA reads as TGTGCCAGCAGCTTTATTGACGGGAGGGCAGGAGAGACCCAGTACTTC. It is translated as CASSFIDGRAGETQYF.

The J gene is TRBJ1-5, the V gene TRBV27; D ambiguous. Germline assignment: CDR1 MNHEY and CDR2 SMNVEV (reference sequence). V lost 5 bases, J lost 9 bases, and 11 bases lay in between. The CDR3 is made up of 12 amino acids. The CDR3 loop is CASSPPVGPQHF. In DNA form, the CDR3 reads TGTGCCAGCAGTCCTCCCGTAGGGCCCCAGCATTTT.

The chain couples TRBV5-4 to TRBJ2-1, with TRBD1 matching over 7 bases. V was clipped by 4 bases and J by 7 bases; unmatched bases: 5. The CDR3 is 13 amino acids. Germline assignment: CDR1 SGHNT and CDR2 YYREEE (reference sequence). The CDR3 loop reads CASSPTGWNEQFF. The CDR3 DNA sequence: TGTGCCAGCAGCCCGACAGGGTGGAATGAGCAGTTCTTC.

The V gene is TRBV5-6, the J gene TRBJ1-5, with unresolved D. The CDR3 sequence is 14 residues long. Germline V gene sequence: CDR1 SGHDT, CDR2 YYEEEE. V lost 1 base and J lost 4, with 9 bases in between. The CDR3 loop is CASSLYRSNQPQHF. CDR3 nucleotides: TGTGCCAGCAGCTTGTACAGAAGTAATCAGCCCCAGCATTTT. The variable domain in full, with the rest retrieved from reference TRBV5-6 and TRBJ1-5, is DAGVTQSPTHLIKTRGQQVTLRCSPKSGHDTVSWYQQALGQGPQFIFQYYEEEERQRGNFPDRFSGHQFPNYSSELNVNALLLGDSALYLCASSLYRSNQPQHFGDGTRLSIL.

V and J are TRBV18 and TRBJ2-7, with TRBD1 as a possible D gene (6 bases). Trimming cost V 5 bases and J 5 bases, with 13 bases left between them. This CDR3 region has 13 residues. CDR1 and CDR2 from the germline V gene are KGHSH and LQKENI. CDR3 loop: CASSGTTYDEQYF. The CDR3 coding sequence is TGTGCCAGCTCAGGGACAACCTACGACGAGCAGTACTTC.